One and the same sample provided the 26 T cell receptor beta chains below, sequenced in a study of T cells after posttransplantation cyclophosphamide. Method: immunoSEQ multiplex PCR; TCRdb's copy keeps in-frame clones and lacks some. The data contain some 54,000 clones, 85% to 95% of them singletons. The sequencing input was PBMCs. The origin of the receptors is a woman aged 25-40 years in good health and a related stem cell transplant donor.

The chain has TRBV5-4 and TRBJ1-2; TRBD1 agrees at 7 bases. Looked up from germline, CDR1 is SGHNT and CDR2 is YYREEE (reference sequence). The CDR3 consists of 15 residues. V gave up 2 bases and J gave up 4 bases; unmatched junction bases: 8. The CDR3 is CASSLRRQGGYGYTF. CDR3 bases: TGTGCCAGCAGCTTACGCAGGCAGGGGGGCTATGGCTACACCTTC.

The chain recombines TRBV7-2 with TRBJ2-5; D gene ambiguous. Per the germline V gene, CDR1 is SGHTA and CDR2 is FQGNSA. Trimming left V 6 bases short and J 3 bases short, with 11 bases between. The CDR3 is made up of 13 amino acids. This CDR3 reads CASSLDLEETQYF. DNA for the CDR3: TGTGCCAGCAGTCTCGACCTAGAAGAGACCCAGTACTTC.

This clone showed up just once. The chain carries TRBV4-3 and TRBJ1-6; possible D gene TRBD1, 6 bases. Per germline, CDR1 LGHNA and CDR2 YSLEER. With 1 base removed from V and 1 base from J, the gap between germline ends came to 26 bases. CDR3 length: 22 amino acids. CDR3 in amino acids: CASSQGAEGAGTYGSYNSPLHF. The CDR3 DNA reads as TGCGCCAGCAGCCAAGGAGCCGAAGGCGCAGGGACATACGGTTCCTATAATTCACCCCTCCACTTT.

The gene calls are TRBV28 and TRBJ2-5; perhaps TRBD1 as D (5 bases). Germline V lookup: CDR1 MDHEN, CDR2 SYDVKM. V was clipped by 3 bases and J by 2 bases, with 16 bases between them. This CDR3 is built from 16 residues. CDR3 protein: CASSFRQGRAQETQYF. CDR3 DNA: TGTGCCAGCAGTTTCCGGCAGGGCCGAGCTCAAGAGACCCAGTACTTC. Looking up the rest from reference TRBV28 and TRBJ2-5 gives the full variable domain: DVKVTQSSRYLVKRTGEKVFLECVQDMDHENMFWYRQDPGLGLRLIYFSYDVKMKEKGDIPEGYSVSREKKERFSLILESASTNQTSMYLCASSFRQGRAQETQYFGPGTRLLVL.

The chain employs TRBV25-1 and TRBJ2-7; D gene unclear. V was cut by 7 bases and J by 2 bases, with 15 bases left in between. The CDR3 has 14 amino acids. Per germline, CDR1 MGHDK and CDR2 SYGVNS. DNA of the CDR3: TGTGCCAGCAAGAACCCGGAGCGCCCCTACGAGCAGTACTTC. It encodes CASKNPERPYEQYF.

The rearrangement links TRBV7-9 to TRBJ2-7; possible D gene TRBD1, 6 bases. Germline lookup yields CDR1 SEHNR and CDR2 FQNEAQ (reference sequence). The CDR3 extends over 14 amino acids. V lost 6 bases and J 0 bases, leaving 12 bases between the germline ends. Here the CDR3 reads CASSQGGSSYEQYF. CDR3 sequence (DNA): TGTGCCAGCAGTCAAGGGGGAAGCTCCTACGAGCAGTACTTC.

The chain combines TRBV5-8 with TRBJ2-5, with 8 bases identical to TRBD1. CDR3 length: 13 residues. CDR1 SGHTS and CDR2 YDEGEE come from the germline V gene. V trimming: 9 bases; J trimming: 5 bases; junction bases outside the gene matches: 9. The CDR3 loop is CATRRTGTETQYF. The CDR3, as DNA: TGTGCCACCAGGAGGACAGGGACGGAGACCCAGTACTTC.

This clone was counted between two and nine times. For the CDR3, the DNA is TGTGCCAGCAGTGAGGGGCAGGGGGGATCACCCCTCCACTTT. Residues: CASSEGQGGSPLHF. The gene calls are TRBV2 and TRBJ1-6, with TRBD1 matching over 7 bases. This CDR3 has 14 amino acids. V dropped 3 bases and J dropped 10; count of bases not matched to a gene: 6. Germline values: CDR1 SNHLY, CDR2 FYNNEI.

This sequence joins TRBV19 and TRBJ2-3; 10 nucleotides agree with TRBD2. Trimming cost V 3 bases and J 4 bases; bases outside gene matches: 4. This CDR3 has 15 amino acids. CDR1 is LNHDA, CDR2 SQIVND, per germline (reference sequence). The CDR3 DNA is TGTGCCAGTAGTATTCCCAGCGGGGGGGCAGATACGCAGTATTTT. It codes for CASSIPSGGADTQYF.

The chain carries TRBV18 and TRBJ1-2; 9 bases map to TRBD1. The CDR3 covers 14 residues. Trimming took 3 bases from V and 8 from J; bases not matched to a gene: 7. Germline V gene data show CDR1 as KGHSH and CDR2 as LQKENI. The CDR3 loop is CASSPRQGVGGYTF. In nucleotides, the CDR3 is TGTGCCAGCTCACCGAGACAGGGGGTCGGGGGCTACACCTTC.

The rearrangement uses TRBV4-3 and TRBJ2-3, with a tentative D call TRBD1 (8 bases). Per the germline V gene, CDR1 is LGHNA and CDR2 is YSLEER. The CDR3 has 18 amino acids. The V and J ends lost 0 bases and 4 bases respectively, with 20 bases between them. CDR3 sequence reads: CASSQEGGSRGLADTQYF. The CDR3 DNA reads as TGCGCCAGCAGCCAAGAGGGAGGGTCCAGGGGGCTCGCAGATACGCAGTATTTT.

The chain has TRBV19 and TRBJ1-2; 7 bases are shared with TRBD1. The CDR3 is 13 residues long. The V segment lost 0 bases and the J segment 7 bases; nucleotides outside the gene matches: 2. Germline loops: CDR1 LNHDA, CDR2 SQIVND (reference sequence). The CDR3 DNA follows: TGTGCCAGTAGTATAGAACAGGGGACTGGCTACACCTTC. The encoded protein is CASSIEQGTGYTF.

This sequence joins TRBV7-2 and TRBJ2-3; 8 bases line up with TRBD2. Looked up from germline, CDR1 is SGHTA and CDR2 is FQGNSA. This CDR3 is 15 amino acids long. V shed 1 base and J 4 bases; nucleotides not matched to a gene: 4. CDR3 sequence: CASSLVAGGPDTQYF. Here the CDR3 DNA reads TGTGCCAGCAGCTTAGTGGCGGGGGGACCAGATACGCAGTATTTT.

The CDR3 loop reads CASREQGTGGYTF. The CDR3 DNA reads TGTGCCAGCAGGGAACAGGGCACCGGTGGCTACACCTTC. The V gene is TRBV6-6, the J gene TRBJ1-2; TRBD1 is a possible D gene (6 bases). CDR1 MNHNY and CDR2 SVGAGI come from the germline V gene (reference sequence). V lost 6 bases and J 7 bases, leaving 15 bases between the germline ends. The length of the CDR3 is 13 residues.

The chain recombines TRBV6-1 with TRBJ1-2; 8 positions agree with TRBD1. This CDR3 is 13 amino acids long. The junction had 7 bases not matched to a gene; V was cut back by 2 bases and J by 11 bases. Germline CDR1 reads MNHNS; CDR2 reads SASEGT. The CDR3 coding sequence is TGTGCCAGCAGTGAACAGGGGGCGCGTTGGTACACCTTC. Protein sequence: CASSEQGARWYTF.

This chain uses TRBV4-1 with TRBJ1-5; no firm D call. The CDR3 is 18 amino acids. CDR1 MGHRA and CDR2 YSYEKL come from the germline V gene. V was trimmed by 0 bases and J by 0 bases, leaving 15 bases between them. CDR3 loop: CASSQDGDTFYSNQPQHF. DNA for the CDR3: TGCGCCAGCAGCCAAGATGGTGACACCTTTTATAGCAATCAGCCCCAGCATTTT.

This chain joins TRBV6-4 and TRBJ2-3; a possible D gene is TRBD1 (5 bases). The V gene lost 3 bases and the J gene lost 1 base, with 5 bases spanning the gap. This CDR3 has 13 amino acids. Germline CDR1 reads MRHNA; CDR2 reads SNTAGT. CDR3 sequence: CASSETGTDTQYF. The CDR3 region has the DNA TGTGCCAGCAGTGAGACAGGCACAGATACGCAGTATTTT.

This chain connects TRBV18 to TRBJ1-4, with TRBD1 as a possible D gene (5 bases). This CDR3 contains 14 residues. Trimming shortened V by 3 bases and J by 8 bases, and 13 bases separated the two germline ends. CDR1 is KGHSH and CDR2 is LQKENI in the germline V gene. CDR3: CASSPSGGAEKLFF. In nucleotides, the CDR3 is TGTGCCAGCTCACCCTCTGGAGGGGCCGAAAAACTGTTTTTT.

J is TRBJ1-2 and V is TRBV2, with 8 nucleotides matching TRBD1. After removal of 5 bases from V and 2 bases from J, the junction contained 4 bases not matched to a gene. Germline loops: CDR1 SNHLY, CDR2 FYNNEI. The CDR3 totals 14 residues. CDR3 loop: CASSSGGLNYGYTF. The CDR3 DNA reads as TGTGCCAGCAGTTCAGGGGGCTTAAACTATGGCTACACCTTC.

V and J are TRBV11-1 and TRBJ2-5; 11 bases line up with TRBD2. Germline CDR1 is SGHAT and CDR2 is FQDESV (reference sequence). Germline trimming cut 0 bases from V and 4 bases from J; bases unmatched to any gene: 4. The CDR3 totals 16 residues. The CDR3 here is CASSLASGGVGETQYF. DNA of the CDR3: TGTGCCAGCAGCTTAGCTAGCGGGGGGGTCGGAGAGACCCAGTACTTC.

V is TRBV6-5 and J is TRBJ1-1; D gene unclear. CDR1 and CDR2 from the germline V gene are MNHEY and SVGAGI. The ends were cut back, 4 bases at V and 1 base at J, with 10 bases in the middle. This CDR3 is 14 amino acids long. The CDR3 sequence: CASSLHPSNTEAFF. Written as DNA, the CDR3 is TGTGCCAGCAGTTTACACCCATCGAACACTGAAGCTTTCTTT.

The chain combines TRBV6-1 with TRBJ1-1; TRBD1 matches 7 bases. Germline V gene lookup returns CDR1 MNHNS and CDR2 SASEGT. The CDR3 extends over 13 amino acids. Germline trimming cut 1 base from V and 10 bases from J; bases unmatched to any gene: 6. Here the CDR3 DNA reads TGTGCCAGCAGTGAAGGGGACAGCCGCGGAGCTTTCTTT. Translating it yields CASSEGDSRGAFF.

The chain joins TRBV5-8 to TRBJ1-2; D is possibly TRBD1 (6 bases). The V gene's germline CDR1 is SGHTS and CDR2 YDEGEE. CDR3 size: 16 residues. V lost 0 bases and J 1 base, leaving 13 bases between the germline ends. The CDR3 loop is CASSLGTANFNYGYTF. As DNA, the CDR3 is TGTGCCAGCAGCTTGGGGACAGCAAACTTTAACTATGGCTACACCTTC.

The chain uses TRBV5-1 and TRBJ1-1, with unresolved D. The CDR3 totals 12 residues. V gave up 0 bases and J gave up 4 bases, with 4 bases separating them. Germline V gives CDR1 SGHRS, CDR2 YFSETQ. Here the CDR3 DNA reads TGCGCCAGCAGCTTGGCCTCCACTGAAGCTTTCTTT. Protein sequence: CASSLASTEAFF.

DNA for the CDR3: TGCGCCAGCAGCTTATCGGGTAGCTGGGAGACCCAGTACTTC. It translates to CASSLSGSWETQYF. This chain joins TRBV5-1 and TRBJ2-5, with D hard to call. The V end was cut by 2 bases, the J end by 5 bases, with 13 bases between. The CDR3 is 14 amino acids. CDR1 and CDR2 from the germline V gene are SGHRS and YFSETQ. Full variable domain (missing parts from reference TRBV5-1 and TRBJ2-5): KAGVTQTPRYLIKTRGQQVTLSCSPISGHRSVSWYQQTPGQGLQFLFEYFSETQRNKGNFPGRFSGRQFSNSRSEMNVSTLELGDSALYLCASSLSGSWETQYFGPGTRLLVL.

V usage is TRBV11-1 and J usage is TRBJ1-6; D is undetermined. There are 13 residues in the CDR3. V lost 1 base to trimming and J lost 7 bases, with 5 bases between them. Germline V gives CDR1 SGHAT, CDR2 FQDESV (reference sequence). This chain's CDR3 is CASSLGVNSPLHF. The CDR3 DNA reads TGTGCCAGCAGCTTAGGAGTAAATTCACCCCTCCACTTT.